The next 17 T cell receptor beta chains were all read from a single sample in a study of early T cells in non-severe SARS-CoV-2 infection. Via MiXCR, TCRdb re-called the 5' RACE reads, giving one row per CDR3 protein. The data show some 64,000 distinct CDR3 sequences, with roughly 18% seen just once and roughly 8.2% held by the top ten. The sample was whole blood, taken at baseline. The receptors shown here come from an adult who was a healthcare worker with PCR-confirmed SARS-CoV-2 infection or an uninfected control (not recorded which).

The rearrangement links TRBV28 to TRBJ1-5; 9 bases match TRBD1. CDR3 length: 15 amino acids. The junction had 12 bases not matched to a gene; V was cut back by 10 bases and J by 5 bases. CDR1 is MDHEN and CDR2 is SYDVKM in the germline V gene. The CDR3: CAISGAGTGYQPQHF. The CDR3 nucleotides read TGTGCCATCTCGGGCGCGGGGACAGGGTATCAGCCCCAGCATTTT.

The CDR3 DNA reads as TGTGCCAGCAGTTTACCCGGGACACAACTTTACTTC. Amino acid sequence: CASSLPGTQLYF. The chain is built from TRBV28 and TRBJ2-7, with D possibly matching TRBD1 (6 bases). Trimming cost V 2 bases and J 13 bases, with 15 bases left between them. The CDR3 length is 12 residues. Germline V gene sequence: CDR1 MDHEN, CDR2 SYDVKM.

This clonotype was picked up a small number of times. The chain joins TRBV11-2 to TRBJ2-2; D not certain. V gave up 3 bases and J gave up 8 bases, with 7 bases separating them. The CDR3 totals 12 residues. Germline V lookup: CDR1 SGHAT, CDR2 FQNNGV. The CDR3 protein is CASSLAWGELFF. In nucleotides, the CDR3 is TGTGCCAGCAGCTTGGCATGGGGGGAGCTGTTTTTT.

The J gene is TRBJ2-3, the V gene TRBV27; unclear D gene. V lost 1 base to trimming and J lost 2 bases, with 7 bases between them. The germline V gene has CDR1 MNHEY and CDR2 SMNVEV (reference sequence). This CDR3 is 14 amino acids long. CDR3 sequence reads: CASSLLRTTDTQYF. The CDR3 DNA is TGTGCCAGCAGTTTATTACGGACCACAGATACGCAGTATTTT.

This clonotype was observed many times. J is TRBJ2-7 and V is TRBV11-2; weak D call: TRBD1 (5 bases). CDR1 and CDR2 from the germline V gene are SGHAT and FQNNGV. The V end was cut by 3 bases, the J end by 3 bases, with 9 bases between. The CDR3 is made up of 13 amino acids. The chain's CDR3 is CASSLVQGYEQYF. The CDR3 bases are TGTGCCAGCAGCTTGGTTCAGGGCTACGAGCAGTACTTC.

This clonotype was seen a few times. The genes are TRBV7-2 and TRBJ2-3, with D perhaps matching TRBD1 (6 bases). Germline V gene sequence: CDR1 SGHTA, CDR2 FQGNSA. The germline V and J ends were trimmed by 0 bases and 2 bases, with 9 bases remaining between them. The CDR3 has 15 amino acids. CDR3 sequence: CASSLAGTPTDTQYF. DNA of the CDR3: TGTGCCAGCAGCTTAGCCGGGACACCCACAGATACGCAGTATTTT.

This clonotype was seen many times. The chain joins TRBV5-1 to TRBJ1-4, with D unresolved. This CDR3 has 15 residues. In germline, CDR1 is SGHRS, CDR2 YFSETQ. The V gene lost 1 base and the J gene lost 6 bases, with 13 bases spanning the gap. The CDR3 is CASSLYSQTHEKLFF. CDR3 nucleotides: TGCGCCAGCAGCTTGTACAGTCAGACCCATGAAAAACTGTTTTTT.

This clonotype appeared once. The V call is TRBV28, the J call TRBJ2-7; no definite D call. Between the trimmed V and J ends, which lost 2 bases and 2 bases, there was a span of 4 bases. The length of the CDR3 is 12 residues. Germline CDR1 is MDHEN and CDR2 is SYDVKM. The CDR3 nucleotides read TGTGCCAGCAGTTTACCCGCCTACGAGCAGTACTTC. The encoded protein is CASSLPAYEQYF.

The gene calls are TRBV7-2 and TRBJ2-3; D remains ambiguous. V gave up 6 bases and J gave up 2 bases, with 18 bases separating them. Germline values: CDR1 SGHTA, CDR2 FQGNSA. The CDR3 sequence is 16 residues long. Written as DNA, the CDR3 is TGTGCCAGCAGTCTAGGAGCAAGGCAATCCACAGATACGCAGTATTTT. Residues: CASSLGARQSTDTQYF.

V and J are TRBV27 and TRBJ2-4; 11 nucleotides align to TRBD2. Germline V gene data show CDR1 as MNHEY and CDR2 as SMNVEV (reference sequence). The CDR3 totals 16 residues. V lost 1 base to trimming and J lost 6 bases; unmatched junction nucleotides: 5. CDR3 coding DNA: TGTGCCAGCAGTTTATTAGCGGGGGGGCCGAGAAACATTCAGTACTTC. It codes for CASSLLAGGPRNIQYF.

In its sample, this clonotype was seen a few times. The J gene is TRBJ2-1, the V gene TRBV2; 7 bases match TRBD1. The V gene end was trimmed by 8 bases and the J gene end by 4 bases; junction bases not matched to a gene: 14. The length of the CDR3 is 16 residues. Looked up from germline, CDR1 is SNHLY and CDR2 is FYNNEI. The CDR3 bases are TGTGCCAGCCTCTCCACCGGGACAGAGAATTACAATGAGCAGTTCTTC. This translates into CASLSTGTENYNEQFF.

V is TRBV24-1 and J is TRBJ2-5; D possibly corresponds to TRBD1 (6 bases). Trimming left V 3 bases short and J 4 bases short, with 17 bases between. Germline-derived CDR1 and CDR2 are KGHDR and SFDVKD. This CDR3 contains 16 residues. The CDR3 is CATSDPPGTCLETQYF. The CDR3 DNA follows: TGTGCCACCAGTGATCCACCCGGGACATGCCTAGAGACCCAGTACTTC.

Many counts were recorded for this clonotype. The J gene is TRBJ2-2, the V gene TRBV7-8; a possible D gene is TRBD1 (6 bases). V gave up 5 bases and J gave up 2 bases, with 18 bases separating them. Germline values: CDR1 SGHVS, CDR2 FQNEAQ. CDR3 length: 17 amino acids. The CDR3 bases are TGTGCCAGCAGCCTAAGGTGGGGGCCTCAAAACACCGGGGAGCTGTTTTTT. Residues: CASSLRWGPQNTGELFF.

This clonotype was seen a few times. The chain has TRBV30 and TRBJ1-1, with a possible D match to TRBD1 (5 bases). The CDR3 is 12 amino acids. V was clipped by 4 bases and J by 3 bases, with 9 bases between them. Germline assignment: CDR1 GTSNPN and CDR2 SVGIG (reference sequence). CDR3 protein: CAWIGTYTEAFF. The CDR3 DNA sequence: TGTGCCTGGATCGGGACCTACACTGAAGCTTTCTTT. Full variable domain (outside the CDR3, taken from reference TRBV30 and TRBJ1-1): SQTIHQWPATLVQPVGSPLSLECTVEGTSNPNLYWYRQAAGRGLQLLFYSVGIGQISSEVPQNLSASRPQDRQFILSSKKLLLSDSGFYLCAWIGTYTEAFFGQGTRLTVV.

The sample holds a few counts of this clonotype. The V and J genes are TRBV6-2 or TRBV6-3 and TRBJ2-1, with a tentative D call TRBD2 (6 bases). Germline-derived CDR1 and CDR2 are MNHEY and SVGEGT. V lost 1 base and J 0 bases, leaving 10 bases between the germline ends. CDR3 size: 16 residues. CDR3 protein: CASSYWAGSSYNEQFF. The CDR3 nucleotides are TGTGCCAGCAGTTACTGGGCGGGGAGCTCCTACAATGAGCAGTTCTTC.

The chain links TRBV4-2 to TRBJ2-1; 10 nucleotides line up with TRBD2. CDR1 and CDR2 (germline): LGHNA, YNFKEQ. The CDR3 consists of 17 residues. V dropped 0 bases and J dropped 6; count of bases not matched to a gene: 8. The CDR3 here is CASSQDIAGGQVNEQFF. Here the CDR3 DNA reads TGTGCCAGCAGCCAAGATATAGCGGGGGGTCAAGTCAATGAGCAGTTCTTC.

There are a few counts of this clonotype. The rearrangement uses TRBV7-2 and TRBJ2-7, with 8 bases identical to TRBD1. Germline V gives CDR1 SGHTA, CDR2 FQGNSA. This CDR3 has 14 residues. J gave up 2 bases and V 5 bases, and 5 bases lay outside the gene matches. The CDR3 coding sequence is TGTGCCAGCAGCCGTCGGGACAGGCCCTACGAGCAGTACTTC. Protein product: CASSRRDRPYEQYF.